The present T cell receptor beta chain was sequenced within a study of T cells in Graves' hyperthyroidism and ophthalmopathy. Using RNA transcripts as the source, TCR beta CDR3 regions were amplified. Initially, a first-round RT-PCR of the TCR CDR3 employed the HTBI primer set. TCRdb redid the calling of the multiplex PCR reads with MiXCR, one entry per CDR3 protein. This sample has around 400,000 distinct CDR3 sequences; roughly 15% occur once, and the top ten carry around 20%. The V gene end was trimmed by 3 bases and the J gene end by 1 base; junction bases not matched to a gene: 5. This CDR3 is built from 15 residues. CDR1 is DFQATT, CDR2 SNEGSKA, per germline (reference sequence). The table lists this clonotype with a few counts. A much larger clone sits a single nucleotide away, making a read error possible.

The sequence was collected from a woman aged 55-70 years with Graves' ophthalmopathy. Sample: blood. The J gene is TRBJ2-3, the V gene TRBV20-1; TRBD2 agrees at 9 bases. CDR3 DNA: TGCAGTGCTAGTTTAAGCGGGAGGCGCACAGATACGCAGTATTTT. Its protein product is CSASLSGRRTDTQYF.